This T cell receptor beta chain was recorded in a study of cytomegalovirus exposure and HLA in healthy donors. Study outcomes and limitations: Reportedly, fewer N-insertions than the approximately 680-donor mean appeared in an Asian-associated ancestry cluster in a later analysis.

A word on this clone: Its antigen is undetermined.

Researchers ran the PCR with 60 Vbeta and 13 Jbeta primers. TCRdb's copy holds only in-frame clones and misses some; the assay was immunoSEQ multiplex PCR. The sample totals 55,000 to 65,000 clones. This TCR was recovered from a woman aged 18-30 years in good health and CMV-seronegative. The sample was PBMCs.

Here the CDR3 DNA reads TGCGCCGGTCTTAAGGGGACTAGCGGGGGTCCGACCCAGTACTTC. This gives the protein CAGLKGTSGGPTQYF. This chain joins TRBV10-1 and TRBJ2-5, with 14 positions matching TRBD2. The germline V gene has CDR1 WNHNN and CDR2 SYGVQD (reference sequence). This CDR3 has 15 amino acids. Trimming at V came to 11 bases and at J to 7 bases, leaving 12 bases not matched to a gene.